The 3 T cell receptor beta chains below come from one sample, sequenced in a study of CD8 T cells in Susac syndrome (dated by TCRdb to about 2019). Library preparation employed the immunoSEQ multiplex PCR assay. RNA was extracted using the RNeasy kit, and roughly 0.5 to 1 ug of the RNA was reverse transcribed with random hexamers. The public reads were reprocessed in TCRdb via fastp at Q25 and MiXCR, keeping in-frame beta chains. Merged by CDR3 protein, the rows form single entries marked with the most common genes and DNA. This sample has approximately 270,000 distinct CDR3 sequences in its table, and around 93% of those were observed once. In total, the top ten clones hold 0.07% to 0.09% of the sample. Specimen: CD4+ T cells from PBMCs. These receptors originate from a human donor with multiple sclerosis.

This chain uses TRBV23-1 with TRBJ2-7; 7 nucleotides line up with TRBD2. TRBV23-1 is noted as an ORF with a role that remains uncertain. J lost 1 base, V lost 8 bases, and 26 bases had no gene match. This CDR3 has 20 amino acids. This CDR3 is CASDDPYHQDRAGVSYEQYV. CDR3 DNA: TGCGCCAGCGATGACCCGTACCACCAAGACCGGGCGGGGGTTTCCTACGAGCAGTACGTC.

The chain carries TRBV25-1 and TRBJ2-3; the D gene is possibly TRBD1 (7 bases). Germline values: CDR1 MGHDK, CDR2 SYGVNS. The CDR3 totals 15 residues. V was pared by 3 bases and J by 3 bases, with 13 bases between. As DNA, the CDR3 is TGTGCCAGCAGTGACCCGCAGGGGGGAACAGATACGCAGTATTTT. Translated, it gives CASSDPQGGTDTQYF.

CDR3 nucleotides: TGTGCCAGCAGTCCCGTCGCCCCCCATGAGCAGTTCTTC. Encoded protein: CASSPVAPHEQFF. V and J are TRBV2 and TRBJ2-1, with no clear D. The CDR3 runs to 13 residues. CDR1 SNHLY and CDR2 FYNNEI come from the germline V gene. With 5 bases removed from V and 8 bases from J, the gap between germline ends came to 13 bases.